Listed below are T cell receptor beta chains from one sample, sequenced in a study of T-cell memory formation after mild COVID-19. TCRdb re-analysed the 5' RACE reads in MiXCR, keeping a single row per CDR3 protein. The profile shows approximately 490,000 distinct CDR3 sequences, around 21% of them singletons. Sequencing used PBMCs or a T cell subset sorted from them (not recorded which). The origin of the receptors is an adult woman who had mild COVID-19 (a few samples of this study predate the infection). Cell type and time point are not known. Each CDR3 is given with its conserved first and last residue. A D gene is named only where the DNA matches it firmly. Clone size is stated in some rows and not others, as once, few, many or a class when expanded.

V gene	J gene	D gene	clone size	CDR3 DNA	CDR3 protein
TRBV4-1	TRBJ2-1	TRBD1	NA	TGCGCCAGCAGCCGAACTGACAGGGGGTATGAGCAGTTCTTC	CASSRTDRGYEQFF
TRBV27	TRBJ2-1	NA	few	TGTGCCAGCAAGGGCGTTCGCAATGAGCAGTTCTTC	CASKGVRNEQFF
TRBV12-5	TRBJ1-1	NA	NA	TGTGCTAGTGGTTTGCCGGCAGAGAACACTGAAGCTTTCTTT	CASGLPAENTEAFF
TRBV10-3	TRBJ2-1	NA	many	TGTGCCATCAGTGAGGGGACCCCCCCCTACAATGAGCAGTTCTTC	CAISEGTPPYNEQFF
TRBV2	TRBJ2-7	TRBD2	NA	TGTGCCACCCTCCGCGGGGGGGACTACGAGCAGTACTTC	CATLRGGDYEQYF
TRBV4-2	TRBJ1-2	TRBD1	NA	TGTGCCAGCAGCCAAGATCTGGCAGGGGGCACAGCTAACTATGGCTACACCTTC	CASSQDLAGGTANYGYTF
TRBV4-2	TRBJ2-7	NA	NA	TGTGCCAGCAGCCAAGATACGGGACACCCCTTCTACGAGCAGTACTTC	CASSQDTGHPFYEQYF
TRBV6-5	TRBJ1-6	NA	NA	TGTGCCAGCAGAGACCGACAGCATAATTCACCCCTCCACTTT	CASRDRQHNSPLHF
TRBV24-1	TRBJ2-1	TRBD2	many	TGTGCCACCAGTGAGGGTCCCCGGGGACTAGAGTTCTTC	CATSEGPRGLEFF
TRBV5-1	TRBJ1-1	NA	few	TGCGCCAGCAGCTTGAGTCGGCAGGGAACTGAAGCTTTCTTT	CASSLSRQGTEAFF
TRBV15	TRBJ2-3	TRBD1	few	TGTGCCACCAGCAGCCCGAGGACAGGGCTCACAGATACGCAGTATTTT	CATSSPRTGLTDTQYF
TRBV7-6	TRBJ1-5	NA	few	TGTGCCAGCAGCTTAGTCCCAGGGACCCAGCCCCAGCATTTT	CASSLVPGTQPQHF
TRBV5-1	TRBJ2-1	TRBD1	NA	TGCGCCAGCAGCCCGGACAGGGTGCGCTACAATGAGCAGTTCTTC	CASSPDRVRYNEQFF
TRBV20-1	TRBJ1-2	NA	NA	TGCAGTGCTAGAGACCAAAGGGAGGGGGGAAACTATGGCTACACCTTC	CSARDQREGGNYGYTF
TRBV5-4	TRBJ1-1	NA	NA	TGTGCCAGCAGCTCCACAGTGAACACTGAAGCTTTCTTT	CASSSTVNTEAFF